This note documents a single T cell receptor beta chain sequence. Antigen specificity is unknown. This sample stems from a study of OX40 agonist ivuxolimab in advanced cancers. Study overall: In this trial design, patients received ivuxolimab intravenously at 0.01 to 10 mg/kg every 2 weeks. Partial responses were achieved by three patients, of whom one had hepatocellular carcinoma and two had cutaneous melanoma.

The study's findings and limits: Expanded clones were, on average, more numerous in CD8+ T cells than in CD4+.

The CDR3 has 15 amino acids. Germline lookup yields CDR1 SGHTA and CDR2 FQGTGA. Trimming at V came to 3 bases and at J to 6 bases, leaving 6 bases not matched to a gene. Clones were sequenced by immunoSEQ multiplex PCR, and TCRdb holds only the in-frame ones, with some missing. The sample records over 80,000 clones, approximately 91% being singletons. The clonotype comes from an adult with an advanced solid tumor such as melanoma, head and neck, liver or kidney cancer. The chain recombines TRBV7-3 with TRBJ2-1; TRBD2 matches at 9 bases. The sequenced sample was CD4+ or CD8+ T cells sorted from blood, obtained in a trial of the OX40 agonist ivuxolimab. This CDR3 reads CASSFGASGINEQFF. For the CDR3, the DNA is TGTGCCAGCAGCTTCGGGGCTAGCGGGATCAATGAGCAGTTCTTC.